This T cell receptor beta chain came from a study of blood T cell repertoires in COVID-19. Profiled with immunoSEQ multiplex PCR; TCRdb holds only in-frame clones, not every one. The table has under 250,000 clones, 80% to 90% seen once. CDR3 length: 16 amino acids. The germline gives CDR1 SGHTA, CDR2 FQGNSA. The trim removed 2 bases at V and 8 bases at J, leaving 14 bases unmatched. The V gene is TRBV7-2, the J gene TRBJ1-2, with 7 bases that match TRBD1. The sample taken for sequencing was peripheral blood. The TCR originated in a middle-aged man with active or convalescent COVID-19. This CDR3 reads CASSLNIGGRGSGYTF. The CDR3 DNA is TGTGCCAGCAGCTTAAATATAGGGGGCCGGGGTAGCGGCTACACCTTC. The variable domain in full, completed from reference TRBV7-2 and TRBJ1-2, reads GAGVSQSPSNKVTEKGKDVELRCDPISGHTALYWYRQSLGQGLEFLIYFQGNSAPDKSGLPSDRFSAERTGGSVSTLTIQRTQQEDSAVYLCASSLNIGGRGSGYTFGSGTRLTVV.